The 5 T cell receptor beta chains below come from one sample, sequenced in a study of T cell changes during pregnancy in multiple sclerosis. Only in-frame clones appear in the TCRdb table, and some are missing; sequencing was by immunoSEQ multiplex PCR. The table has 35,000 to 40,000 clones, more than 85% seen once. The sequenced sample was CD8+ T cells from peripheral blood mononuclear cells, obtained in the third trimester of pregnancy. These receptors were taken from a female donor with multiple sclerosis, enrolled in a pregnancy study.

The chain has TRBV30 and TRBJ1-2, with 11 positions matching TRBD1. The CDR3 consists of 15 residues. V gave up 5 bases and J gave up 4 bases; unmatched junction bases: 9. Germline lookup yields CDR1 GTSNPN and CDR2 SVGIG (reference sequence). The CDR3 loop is CAWEGTGGGGYGYTF. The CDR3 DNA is TGTGCCTGGGAAGGGACAGGGGGTGGTGGCTATGGCTACACCTTC.

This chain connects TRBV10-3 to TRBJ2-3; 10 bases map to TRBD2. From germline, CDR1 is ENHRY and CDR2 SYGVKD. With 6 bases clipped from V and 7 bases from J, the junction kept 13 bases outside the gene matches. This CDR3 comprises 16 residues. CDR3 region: CAISLTSGMGSYTQYF. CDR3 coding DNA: TGTGCCATCAGCTTAACTAGCGGGATGGGATCGTATACGCAGTATTTT.

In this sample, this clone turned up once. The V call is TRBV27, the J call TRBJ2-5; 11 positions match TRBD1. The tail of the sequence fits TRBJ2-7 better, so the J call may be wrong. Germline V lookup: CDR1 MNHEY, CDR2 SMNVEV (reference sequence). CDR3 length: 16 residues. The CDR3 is CASSLGDRGDQYEQYF. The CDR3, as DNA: TGTGCCAGCAGTTTAGGGGACAGGGGGGATCAGTACGAGCAGTACTTC.

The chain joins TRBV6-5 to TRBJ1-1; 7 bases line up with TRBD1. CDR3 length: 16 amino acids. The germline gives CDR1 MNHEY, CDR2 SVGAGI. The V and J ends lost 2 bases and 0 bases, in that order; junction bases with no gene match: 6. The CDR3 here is CASSYRMGQLNTEAFF. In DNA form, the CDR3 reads TGTGCCAGCAGTTACCGGATGGGACAGCTGAACACTGAAGCTTTCTTT.

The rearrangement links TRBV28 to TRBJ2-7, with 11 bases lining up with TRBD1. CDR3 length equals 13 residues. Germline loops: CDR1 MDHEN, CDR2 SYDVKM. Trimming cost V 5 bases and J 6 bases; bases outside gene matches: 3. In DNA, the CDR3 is TGTGCCAGCAGTGTCGGGACAGGGGGCGAGCAGTACTTC. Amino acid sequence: CASSVGTGGEQYF.